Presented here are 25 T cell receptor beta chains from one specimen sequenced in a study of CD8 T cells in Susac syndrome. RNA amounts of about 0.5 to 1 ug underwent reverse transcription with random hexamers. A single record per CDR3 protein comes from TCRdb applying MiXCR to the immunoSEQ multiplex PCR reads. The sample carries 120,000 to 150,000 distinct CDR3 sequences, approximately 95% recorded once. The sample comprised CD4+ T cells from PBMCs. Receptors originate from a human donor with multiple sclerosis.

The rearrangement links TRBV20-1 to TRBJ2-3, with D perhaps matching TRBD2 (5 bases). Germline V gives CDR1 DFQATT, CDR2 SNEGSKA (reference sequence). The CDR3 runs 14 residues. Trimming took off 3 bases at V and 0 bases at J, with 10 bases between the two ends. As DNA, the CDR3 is TGCAGTGCTAGGGTAGGACTTAGCACAGATACGCAGTATTTT. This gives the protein CSARVGLSTDTQYF.

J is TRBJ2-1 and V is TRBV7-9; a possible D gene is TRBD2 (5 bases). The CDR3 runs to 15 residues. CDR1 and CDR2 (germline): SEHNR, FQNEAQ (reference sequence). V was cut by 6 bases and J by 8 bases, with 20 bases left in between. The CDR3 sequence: CASSYWRGPGDEQFF. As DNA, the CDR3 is TGTGCCAGCAGTTATTGGCGCGGACCCGGGGATGAGCAGTTCTTC.

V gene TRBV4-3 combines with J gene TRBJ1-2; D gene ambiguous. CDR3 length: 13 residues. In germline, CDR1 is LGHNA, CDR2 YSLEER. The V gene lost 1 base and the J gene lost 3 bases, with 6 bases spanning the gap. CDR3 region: CASSQVVDYGYTF. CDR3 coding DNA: TGCGCCAGCAGCCAAGTTGTGGACTATGGCTACACCTTC.

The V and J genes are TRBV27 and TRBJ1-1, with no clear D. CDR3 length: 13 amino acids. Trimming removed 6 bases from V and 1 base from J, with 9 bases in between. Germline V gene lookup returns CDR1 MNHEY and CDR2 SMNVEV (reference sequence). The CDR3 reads CASRGRQNTEAFF. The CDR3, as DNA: TGTGCCAGCAGAGGACGGCAGAACACTGAAGCTTTCTTT.

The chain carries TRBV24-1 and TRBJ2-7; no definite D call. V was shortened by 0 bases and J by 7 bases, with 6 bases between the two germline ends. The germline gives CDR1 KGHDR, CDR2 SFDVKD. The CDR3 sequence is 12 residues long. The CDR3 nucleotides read TGTGCCACCAGTGATTTGTCCAGGGAGCAGTACTTC. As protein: CATSDLSREQYF.

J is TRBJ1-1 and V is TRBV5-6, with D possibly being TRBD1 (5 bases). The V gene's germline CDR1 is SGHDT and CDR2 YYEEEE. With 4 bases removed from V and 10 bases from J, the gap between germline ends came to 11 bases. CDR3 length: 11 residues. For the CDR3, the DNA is TGTGCCAGCAGCCCAGGGTACGGAGCTTTCTTT. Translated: CASSPGYGAFF.

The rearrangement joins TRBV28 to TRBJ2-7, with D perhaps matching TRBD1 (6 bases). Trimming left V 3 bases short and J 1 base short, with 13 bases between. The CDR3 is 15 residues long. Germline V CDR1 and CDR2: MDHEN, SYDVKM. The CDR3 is CASSFDRRSSYEQYF. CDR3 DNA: TGTGCCAGCAGTTTCGACAGGCGCTCTTCCTACGAGCAGTACTTC.

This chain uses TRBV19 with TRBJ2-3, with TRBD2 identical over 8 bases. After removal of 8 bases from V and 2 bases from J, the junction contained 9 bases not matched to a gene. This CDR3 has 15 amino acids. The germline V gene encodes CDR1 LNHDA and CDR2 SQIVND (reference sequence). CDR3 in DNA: TGTGCCAGTCAAAAACGGGGGGGCCCCACAGATACGCAGTATTTT. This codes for CASQKRGGPTDTQYF.

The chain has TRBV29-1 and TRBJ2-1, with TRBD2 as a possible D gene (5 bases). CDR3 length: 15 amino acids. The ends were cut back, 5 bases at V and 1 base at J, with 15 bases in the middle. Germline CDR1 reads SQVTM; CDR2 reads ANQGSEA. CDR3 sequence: CSVNPGLPSYNEQFF. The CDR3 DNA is TGCAGCGTTAACCCAGGACTCCCTTCCTACAATGAGCAGTTCTTC.

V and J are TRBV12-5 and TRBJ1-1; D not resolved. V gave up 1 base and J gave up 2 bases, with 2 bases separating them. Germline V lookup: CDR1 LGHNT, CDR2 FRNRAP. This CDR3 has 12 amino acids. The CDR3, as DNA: TGTGCTAGTGGTTTGGATAACACTGAAGCTTTCTTT. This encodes CASGLDNTEAFF.

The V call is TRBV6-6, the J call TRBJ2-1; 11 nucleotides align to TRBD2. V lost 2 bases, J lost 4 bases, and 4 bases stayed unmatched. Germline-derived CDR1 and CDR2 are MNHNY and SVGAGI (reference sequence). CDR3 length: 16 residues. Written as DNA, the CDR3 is TGTGCCAGCAGTTACGAGTCTAGCGGGAGGTACAATGAGCAGTTCTTC. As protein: CASSYESSGRYNEQFF.

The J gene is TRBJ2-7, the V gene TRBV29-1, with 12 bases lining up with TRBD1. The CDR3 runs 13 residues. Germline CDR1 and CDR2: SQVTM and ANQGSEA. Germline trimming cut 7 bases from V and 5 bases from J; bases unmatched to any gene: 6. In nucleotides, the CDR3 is TGCAGCGGCGGGGGACAGGGGGCCAACGAGCAGTACTTC. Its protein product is CSGGGQGANEQYF.

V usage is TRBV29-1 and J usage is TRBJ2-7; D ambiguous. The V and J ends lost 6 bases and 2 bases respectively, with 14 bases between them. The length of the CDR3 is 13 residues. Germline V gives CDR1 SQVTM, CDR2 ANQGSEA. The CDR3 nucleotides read TGCAGCGTAAGGTTTTCAGGTCCCTACGAGCAGTACTTC. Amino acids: CSVRFSGPYEQYF.

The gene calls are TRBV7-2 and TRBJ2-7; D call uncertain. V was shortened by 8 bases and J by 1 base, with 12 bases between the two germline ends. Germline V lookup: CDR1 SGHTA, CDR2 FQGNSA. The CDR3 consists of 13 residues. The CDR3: CASSKDPSYEQYF. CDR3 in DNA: TGTGCCAGCTCCAAGGACCCGTCCTACGAGCAGTACTTC.

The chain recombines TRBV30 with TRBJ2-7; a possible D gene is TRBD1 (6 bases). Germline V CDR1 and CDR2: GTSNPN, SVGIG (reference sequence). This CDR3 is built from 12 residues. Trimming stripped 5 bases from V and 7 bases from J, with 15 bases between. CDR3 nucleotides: TGTGCCTGGTTCAGACCACAGGGAGAGCAGTACTTC. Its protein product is CAWFRPQGEQYF. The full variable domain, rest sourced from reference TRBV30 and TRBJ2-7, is SQTIHQWPATLVQPVGSPLSLECTVEGTSNPNLYWYRQAAGRGLQLLFYSVGIGQISSEVPQNLSASRPQDRQFILSSKKLLLSDSGFYLCAWFRPQGEQYFGPGTRLTVT.

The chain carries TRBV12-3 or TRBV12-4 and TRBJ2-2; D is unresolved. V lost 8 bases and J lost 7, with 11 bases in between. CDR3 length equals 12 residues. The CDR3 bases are TGTGCCAGCCGCTCATGGATCGGGGAGCTGTTTTTT. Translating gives CASRSWIGELFF.

The CDR3 DNA follows: TGCGCCAGCAGCTTGGGGGACGAGGCCAATGAGCAGTTCTTC. Protein sequence: CASSLGDEANEQFF. This chain joins TRBV5-1 and TRBJ2-1; D may correspond to TRBD1 or TRBD2 (5 bases each). Germline assignment: CDR1 SGHRS and CDR2 YFSETQ. This CDR3 has 14 amino acids. V lost 0 bases and J lost 6, with 10 bases in between.

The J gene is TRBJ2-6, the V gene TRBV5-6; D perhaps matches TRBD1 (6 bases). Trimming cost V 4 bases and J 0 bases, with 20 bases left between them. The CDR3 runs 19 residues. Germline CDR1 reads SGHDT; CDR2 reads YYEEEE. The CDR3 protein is CASSPTGWGRHSGANVLTF. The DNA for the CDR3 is TGTGCCAGCAGCCCCACAGGGTGGGGTAGGCACTCTGGGGCCAACGTCCTGACTTTC.

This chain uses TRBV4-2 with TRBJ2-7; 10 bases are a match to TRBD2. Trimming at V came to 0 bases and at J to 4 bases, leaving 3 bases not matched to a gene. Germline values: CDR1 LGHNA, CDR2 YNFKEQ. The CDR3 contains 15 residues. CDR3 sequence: CASSQESSGSYEQYF. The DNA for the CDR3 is TGTGCCAGCAGCCAAGAGTCTAGCGGGAGTTACGAGCAGTACTTC.

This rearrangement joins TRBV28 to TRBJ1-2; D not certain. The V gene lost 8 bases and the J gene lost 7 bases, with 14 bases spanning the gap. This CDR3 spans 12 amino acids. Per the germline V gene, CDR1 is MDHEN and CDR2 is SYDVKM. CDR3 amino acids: CASSQVPSGYTF. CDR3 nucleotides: TGTGCCAGCTCCCAGGTCCCGAGTGGCTACACCTTC.

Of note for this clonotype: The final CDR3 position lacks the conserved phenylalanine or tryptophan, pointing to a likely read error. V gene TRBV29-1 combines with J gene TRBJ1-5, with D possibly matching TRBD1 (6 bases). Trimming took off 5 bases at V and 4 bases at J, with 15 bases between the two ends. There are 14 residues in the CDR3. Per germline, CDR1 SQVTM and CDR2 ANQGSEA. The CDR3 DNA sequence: TGCAGCGTTCTCGAACTACAGGGAAATCAGCCCCAGCATATT. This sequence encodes CSVLELQGNQPQHI.

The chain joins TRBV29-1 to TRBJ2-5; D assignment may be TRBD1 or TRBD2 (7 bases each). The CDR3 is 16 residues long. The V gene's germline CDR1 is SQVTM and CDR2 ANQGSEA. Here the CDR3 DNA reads TGCAGGGGGGGGGACAGAAGTCCCCTGTACCAAGAGACCCAGTACTTC. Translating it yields CRGGDRSPLYQETQYF.

This chain's CDR3 is CASSPPTDGAQGGYTF. The CDR3 DNA reads TGTGCCAGCAGCCCACCCACAGACGGGGCCCAGGGTGGCTACACCTTC. This chain uses TRBV5-4 with TRBJ1-2; TRBD1 is a possible D gene (5 bases). The germline V gene encodes CDR1 SGHNT and CDR2 YYREEE (reference sequence). V lost 4 bases to trimming and J lost 7 bases, with 23 bases between them. This CDR3 comprises 16 residues.

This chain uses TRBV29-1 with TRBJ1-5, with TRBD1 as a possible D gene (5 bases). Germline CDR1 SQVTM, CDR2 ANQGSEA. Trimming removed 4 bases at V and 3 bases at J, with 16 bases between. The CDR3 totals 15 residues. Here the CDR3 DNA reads TGCAGCGTTGGGGTAGGGGTAGGGAACAATCAGCCCCAGCATTTT. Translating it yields CSVGVGVGNNQPQHF. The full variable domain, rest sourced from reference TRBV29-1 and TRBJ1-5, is SAVISQKPSRDICQRGTSLTIQCQVDSQVTMMFWYRQQPGQSLTLIATANQGSEATYESGFVIDKFPISRPNLTFSTLTVSNMSPEDSSIYLCSVGVGVGNNQPQHFGDGTRLSIL.

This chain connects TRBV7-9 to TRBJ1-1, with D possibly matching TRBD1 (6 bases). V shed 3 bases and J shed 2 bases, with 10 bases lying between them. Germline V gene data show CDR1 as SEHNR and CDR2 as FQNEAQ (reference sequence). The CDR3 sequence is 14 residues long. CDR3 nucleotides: TGTGCCAGCAGCTTCGGAGGGACAAACACTGAAGCTTTCTTT. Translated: CASSFGGTNTEAFF.